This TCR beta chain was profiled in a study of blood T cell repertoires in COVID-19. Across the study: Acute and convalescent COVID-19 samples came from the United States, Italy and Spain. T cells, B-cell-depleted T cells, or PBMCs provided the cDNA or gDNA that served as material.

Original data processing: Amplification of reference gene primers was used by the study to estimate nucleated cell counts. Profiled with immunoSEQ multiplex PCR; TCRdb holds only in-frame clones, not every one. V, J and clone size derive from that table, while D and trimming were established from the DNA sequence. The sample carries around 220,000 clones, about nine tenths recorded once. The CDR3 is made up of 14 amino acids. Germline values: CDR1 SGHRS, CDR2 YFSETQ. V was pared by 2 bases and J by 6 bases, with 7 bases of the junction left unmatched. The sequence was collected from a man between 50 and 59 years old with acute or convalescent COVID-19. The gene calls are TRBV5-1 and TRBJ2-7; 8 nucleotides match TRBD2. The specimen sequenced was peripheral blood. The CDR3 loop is CASSLREGRPEQYF. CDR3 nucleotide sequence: TGCGCCAGCAGCTTACGGGAGGGGCGTCCCGAGCAGTACTTC.